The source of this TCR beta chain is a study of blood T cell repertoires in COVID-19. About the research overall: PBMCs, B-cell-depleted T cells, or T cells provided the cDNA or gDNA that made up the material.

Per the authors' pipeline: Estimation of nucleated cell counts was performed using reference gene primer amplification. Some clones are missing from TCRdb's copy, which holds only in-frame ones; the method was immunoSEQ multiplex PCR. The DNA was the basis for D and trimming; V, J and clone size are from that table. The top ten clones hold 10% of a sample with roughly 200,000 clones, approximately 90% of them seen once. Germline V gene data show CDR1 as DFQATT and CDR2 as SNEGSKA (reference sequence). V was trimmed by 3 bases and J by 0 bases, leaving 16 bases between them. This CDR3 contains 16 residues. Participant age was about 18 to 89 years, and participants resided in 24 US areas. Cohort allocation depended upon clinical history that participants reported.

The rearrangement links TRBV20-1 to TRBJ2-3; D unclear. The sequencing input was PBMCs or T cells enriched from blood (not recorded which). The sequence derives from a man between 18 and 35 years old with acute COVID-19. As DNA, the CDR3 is TGCAGTGCTAGTGGGGTAGCCGTTACTAGCACAGATACGCAGTATTTT. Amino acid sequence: CSASGVAVTSTDTQYF.